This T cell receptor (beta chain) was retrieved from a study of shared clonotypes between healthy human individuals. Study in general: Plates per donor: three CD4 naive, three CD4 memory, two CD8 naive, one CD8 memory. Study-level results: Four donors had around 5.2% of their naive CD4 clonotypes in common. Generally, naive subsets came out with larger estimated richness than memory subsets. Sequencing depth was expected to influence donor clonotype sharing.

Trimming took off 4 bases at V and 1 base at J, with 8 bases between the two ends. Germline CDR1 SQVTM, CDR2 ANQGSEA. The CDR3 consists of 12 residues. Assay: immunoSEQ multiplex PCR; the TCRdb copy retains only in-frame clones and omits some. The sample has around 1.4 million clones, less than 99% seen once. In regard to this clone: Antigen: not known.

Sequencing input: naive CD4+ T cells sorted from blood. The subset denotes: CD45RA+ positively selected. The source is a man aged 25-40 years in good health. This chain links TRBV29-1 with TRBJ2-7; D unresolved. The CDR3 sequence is CSVVLGSYEQYF. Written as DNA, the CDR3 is TGCAGCGTTGTCTTGGGATCCTACGAGCAGTACTTC.